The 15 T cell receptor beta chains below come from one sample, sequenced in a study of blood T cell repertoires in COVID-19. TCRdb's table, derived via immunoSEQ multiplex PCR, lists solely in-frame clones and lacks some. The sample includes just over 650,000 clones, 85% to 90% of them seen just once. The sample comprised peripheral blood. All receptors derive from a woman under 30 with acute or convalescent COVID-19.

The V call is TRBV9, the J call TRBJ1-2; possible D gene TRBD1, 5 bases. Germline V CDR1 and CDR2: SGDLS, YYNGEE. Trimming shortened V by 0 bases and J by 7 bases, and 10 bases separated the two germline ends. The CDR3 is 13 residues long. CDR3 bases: TGTGCCAGCAGCGTAGCTACCCAGGGTGGCTACACCTTC. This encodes CASSVATQGGYTF.

This CDR3 reads CASSQIPTGAAGYTF. CDR3 nucleotides: TGCGCCAGCAGCCAAATCCCGACAGGGGCGGCTGGCTACACCTTC. The chain joins TRBV4-1 to TRBJ1-2; TRBD1 agrees at 8 bases. CDR3 length: 15 amino acids. Germline CDR1 MGHRA, CDR2 YSYEKL. Losses at the gene ends were 2 bases for V and 7 bases for J; bases not matched to a gene: 9.

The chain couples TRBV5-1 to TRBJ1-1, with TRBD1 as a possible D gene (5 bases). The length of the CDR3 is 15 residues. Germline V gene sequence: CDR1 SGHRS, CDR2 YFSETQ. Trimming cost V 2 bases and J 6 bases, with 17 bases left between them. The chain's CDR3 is CASSFHLGRAAEAFF. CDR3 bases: TGCGCCAGCAGCTTCCATTTGGGCAGGGCGGCTGAAGCTTTCTTT.

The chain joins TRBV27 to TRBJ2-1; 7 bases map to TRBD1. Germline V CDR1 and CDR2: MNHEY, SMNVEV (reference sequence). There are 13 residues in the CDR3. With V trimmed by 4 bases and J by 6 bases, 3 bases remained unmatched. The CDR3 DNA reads TGTGCCAGCAGTTGGGGACAGCTCAATGAGCAGTTCTTC. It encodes CASSWGQLNEQFF.

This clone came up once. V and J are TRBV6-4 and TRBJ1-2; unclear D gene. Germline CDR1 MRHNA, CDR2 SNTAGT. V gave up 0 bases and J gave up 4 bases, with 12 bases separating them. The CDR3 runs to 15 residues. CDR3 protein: CASSDSSGFGYGYTF. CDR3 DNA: TGTGCCAGCAGTGACTCGAGCGGTTTCGGCTATGGCTACACCTTC.

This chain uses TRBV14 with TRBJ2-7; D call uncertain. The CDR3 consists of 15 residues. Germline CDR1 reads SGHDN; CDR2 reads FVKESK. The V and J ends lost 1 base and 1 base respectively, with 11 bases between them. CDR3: CASSQGGTLSYEQYF. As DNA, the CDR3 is TGTGCCAGCAGCCAAGGAGGCACCTTATCCTACGAGCAGTACTTC.

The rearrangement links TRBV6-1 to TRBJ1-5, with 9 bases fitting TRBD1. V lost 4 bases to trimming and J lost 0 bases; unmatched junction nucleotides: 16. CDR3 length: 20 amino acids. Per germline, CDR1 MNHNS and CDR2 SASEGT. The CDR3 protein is CASSVPGQGMLGSSNQPQHF. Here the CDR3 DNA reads TGTGCCAGCAGTGTTCCGGGACAGGGAATGTTAGGCTCTAGCAATCAGCCCCAGCATTTT.

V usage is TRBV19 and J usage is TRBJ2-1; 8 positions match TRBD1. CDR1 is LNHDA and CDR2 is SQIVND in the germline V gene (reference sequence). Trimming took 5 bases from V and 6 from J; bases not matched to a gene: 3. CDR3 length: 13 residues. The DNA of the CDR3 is TGTGCCAGTAGTGGACAGGGCGGCAATGAGCAGTTCTTC. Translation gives CASSGQGGNEQFF.

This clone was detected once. The CDR3 DNA reads TGCGCCAGCAGCCCCTACTGGACAGGGGAGGCCTATGGCTACACCTTC. Its protein product is CASSPYWTGEAYGYTF. The gene calls are TRBV5-1 and TRBJ1-2; 9 bases are a match to TRBD1. J gave up 4 bases and V 4 bases, and 11 bases lay outside the gene matches. The CDR3 contains 16 residues. Germline V CDR1 and CDR2: SGHRS, YFSETQ. Together with reference TRBV5-1 and TRBJ1-2, the CDR3 gives the full variable domain: KAGVTQTPRYLIKTRGQQVTLSCSPISGHRSVSWYQQTPGQGLQFLFEYFSETQRNKGNFPGRFSGRQFSNSRSEMNVSTLELGDSALYLCASSPYWTGEAYGYTFGSGTRLTVV.

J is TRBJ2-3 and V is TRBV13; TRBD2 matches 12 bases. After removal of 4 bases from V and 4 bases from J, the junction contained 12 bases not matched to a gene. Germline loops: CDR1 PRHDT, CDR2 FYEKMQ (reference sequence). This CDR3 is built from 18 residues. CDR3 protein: CASSSTSGGRVESDTQYF. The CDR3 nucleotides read TGTGCCAGCAGCTCGACTAGCGGGGGAAGGGTCGAGTCAGATACGCAGTATTTT.

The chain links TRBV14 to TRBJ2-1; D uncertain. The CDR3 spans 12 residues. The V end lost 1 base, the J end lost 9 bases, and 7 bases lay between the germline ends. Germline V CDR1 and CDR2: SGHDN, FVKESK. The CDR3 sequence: CASSQVVAEQFF. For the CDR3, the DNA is TGTGCCAGCAGCCAAGTTGTGGCTGAGCAGTTCTTC.

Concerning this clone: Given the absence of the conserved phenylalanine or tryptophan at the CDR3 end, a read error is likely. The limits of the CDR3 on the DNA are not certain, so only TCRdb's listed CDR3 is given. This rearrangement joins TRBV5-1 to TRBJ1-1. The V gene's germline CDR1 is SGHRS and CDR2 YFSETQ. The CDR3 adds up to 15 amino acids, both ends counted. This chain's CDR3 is CASSLGPLGGSFIEL.

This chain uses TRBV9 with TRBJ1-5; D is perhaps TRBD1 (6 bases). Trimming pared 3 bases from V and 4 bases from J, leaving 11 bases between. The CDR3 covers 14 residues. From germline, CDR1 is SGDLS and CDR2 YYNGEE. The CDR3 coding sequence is TGTGCCAGCAGCGCTCGGGACATTAATCAGCCCCAGCATTTT. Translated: CASSARDINQPQHF.

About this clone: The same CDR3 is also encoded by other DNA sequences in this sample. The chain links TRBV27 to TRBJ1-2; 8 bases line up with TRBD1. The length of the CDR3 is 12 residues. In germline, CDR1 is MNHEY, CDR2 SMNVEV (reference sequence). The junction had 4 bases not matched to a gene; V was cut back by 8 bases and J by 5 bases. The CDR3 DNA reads TGTGCCAGCTCAGACAGGGGTTATGGCTACACCTTC. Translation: CASSDRGYGYTF.

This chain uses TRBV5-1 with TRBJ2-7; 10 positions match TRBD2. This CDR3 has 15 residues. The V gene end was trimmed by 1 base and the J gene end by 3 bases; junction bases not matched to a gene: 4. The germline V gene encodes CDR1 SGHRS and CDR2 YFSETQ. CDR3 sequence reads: CASSLPSGGVYEQYF. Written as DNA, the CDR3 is TGCGCCAGCAGCTTGCCTAGCGGGGGAGTCTACGAGCAGTACTTC.